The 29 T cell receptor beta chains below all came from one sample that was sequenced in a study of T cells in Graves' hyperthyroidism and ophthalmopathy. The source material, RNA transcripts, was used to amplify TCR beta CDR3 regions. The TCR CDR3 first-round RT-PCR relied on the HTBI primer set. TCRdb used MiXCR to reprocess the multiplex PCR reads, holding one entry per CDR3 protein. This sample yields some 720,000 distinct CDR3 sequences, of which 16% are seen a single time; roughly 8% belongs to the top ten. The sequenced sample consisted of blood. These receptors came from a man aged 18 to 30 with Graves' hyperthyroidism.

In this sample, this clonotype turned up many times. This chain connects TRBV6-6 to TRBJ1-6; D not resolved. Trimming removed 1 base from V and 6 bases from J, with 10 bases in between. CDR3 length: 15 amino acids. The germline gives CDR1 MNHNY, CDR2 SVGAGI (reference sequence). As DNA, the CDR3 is TGTGCCAGCAGTTACTTAGGGCCATCTAATTCACCCCTCCACTTT. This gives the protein CASSYLGPSNSPLHF.

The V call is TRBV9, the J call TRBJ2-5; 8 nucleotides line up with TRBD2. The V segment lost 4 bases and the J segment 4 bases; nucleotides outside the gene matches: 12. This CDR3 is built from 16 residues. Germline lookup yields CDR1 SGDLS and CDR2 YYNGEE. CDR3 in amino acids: CASSSSGGGLGETQYF. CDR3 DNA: TGTGCCAGCAGCTCCAGCGGGGGAGGATTGGGAGAGACCCAGTACTTC.

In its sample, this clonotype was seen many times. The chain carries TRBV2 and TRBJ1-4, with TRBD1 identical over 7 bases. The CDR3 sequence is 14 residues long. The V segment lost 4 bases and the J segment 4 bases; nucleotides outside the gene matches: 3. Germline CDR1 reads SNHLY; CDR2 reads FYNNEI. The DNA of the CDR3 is TGTGCCAGCAGTGGGTACAGGGGTAATGAAAAACTGTTTTTT. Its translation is CASSGYRGNEKLFF.

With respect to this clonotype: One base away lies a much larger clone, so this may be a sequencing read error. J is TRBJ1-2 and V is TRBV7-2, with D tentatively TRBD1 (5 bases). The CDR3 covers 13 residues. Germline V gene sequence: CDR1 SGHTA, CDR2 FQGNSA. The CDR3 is CVSSSGRGYGYTF. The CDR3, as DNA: TGTGTCAGCAGCTCAGGACGGGGGTATGGCTACACCTTC.

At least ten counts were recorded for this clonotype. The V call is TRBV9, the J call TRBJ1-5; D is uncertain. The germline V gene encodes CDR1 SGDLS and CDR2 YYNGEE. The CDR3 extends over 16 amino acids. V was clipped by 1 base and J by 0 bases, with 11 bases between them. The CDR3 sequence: CASSVSVFYSNQPQHF. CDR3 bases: TGTGCCAGCAGCGTATCCGTTTTCTATAGCAATCAGCCCCAGCATTTT.

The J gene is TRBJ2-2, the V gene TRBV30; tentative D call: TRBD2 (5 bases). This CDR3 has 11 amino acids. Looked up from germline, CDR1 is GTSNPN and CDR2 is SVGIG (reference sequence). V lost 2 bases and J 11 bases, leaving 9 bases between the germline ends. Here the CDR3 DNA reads TGTGCCTGGAGTCCCTCGGGAGAGCTGTTTTTT. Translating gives CAWSPSGELFF.

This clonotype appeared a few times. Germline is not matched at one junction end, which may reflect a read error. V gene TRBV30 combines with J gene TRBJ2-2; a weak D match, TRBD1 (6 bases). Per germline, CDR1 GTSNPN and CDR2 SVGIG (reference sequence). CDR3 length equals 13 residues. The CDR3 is CAWSVQGTGELLF. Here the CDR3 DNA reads TGTGCCTGGAGTGTACAGGGCACCGGGGAGCTGCTTTTT.

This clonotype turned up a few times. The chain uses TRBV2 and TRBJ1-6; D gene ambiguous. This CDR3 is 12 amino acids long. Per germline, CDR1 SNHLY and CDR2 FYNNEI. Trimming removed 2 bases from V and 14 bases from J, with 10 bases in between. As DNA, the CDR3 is TGTGCCAGCAGTGAATCGACACAGACCCTCCACTTT. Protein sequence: CASSESTQTLHF.

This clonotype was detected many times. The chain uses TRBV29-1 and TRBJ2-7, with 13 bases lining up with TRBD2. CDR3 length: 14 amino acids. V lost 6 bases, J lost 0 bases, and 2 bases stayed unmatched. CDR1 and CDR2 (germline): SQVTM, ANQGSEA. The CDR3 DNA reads TGCAGCGTACGGACTAGCGGGAGCTCCTACGAGCAGTACTTC. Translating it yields CSVRTSGSSYEQYF.

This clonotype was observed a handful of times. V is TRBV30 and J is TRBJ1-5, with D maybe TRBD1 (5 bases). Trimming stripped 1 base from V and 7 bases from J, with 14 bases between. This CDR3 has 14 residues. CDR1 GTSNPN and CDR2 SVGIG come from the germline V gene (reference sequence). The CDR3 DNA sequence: TGTGCCTGGAGTGAGTTAGGGAGGGACCAGCCCCAGCATTTT. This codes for CAWSELGRDQPQHF.

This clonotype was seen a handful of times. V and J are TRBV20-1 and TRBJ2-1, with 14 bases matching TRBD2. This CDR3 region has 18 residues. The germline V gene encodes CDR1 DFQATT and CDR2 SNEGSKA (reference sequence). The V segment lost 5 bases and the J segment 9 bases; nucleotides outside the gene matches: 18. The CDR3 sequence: CSAQFLLTSGRASGEQFF. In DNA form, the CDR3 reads TGCAGTGCTCAATTTCTTCTGACTAGCGGGAGGGCCAGTGGTGAGCAGTTCTTC.

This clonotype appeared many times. CDR3 sequence (DNA): TGTGCCAGCAGCCTCCGCGAGCTTACGGGAGAGACCCAGTACTTC. Encoded protein: CASSLRELTGETQYF. This rearrangement joins TRBV7-9 to TRBJ2-5; no clear D gene. The CDR3 is 15 residues long. With 5 bases removed from V and 4 bases from J, the gap between germline ends came to 17 bases. The germline V gene encodes CDR1 SEHNR and CDR2 FQNEAQ (reference sequence).

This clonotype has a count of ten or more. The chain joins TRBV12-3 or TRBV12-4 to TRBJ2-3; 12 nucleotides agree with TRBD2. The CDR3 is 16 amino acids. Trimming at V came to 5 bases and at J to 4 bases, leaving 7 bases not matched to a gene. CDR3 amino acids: CASSRTSGRTADTQYF. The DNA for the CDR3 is TGTGCCAGCAGTAGAACTAGCGGGAGGACTGCAGATACGCAGTATTTT.

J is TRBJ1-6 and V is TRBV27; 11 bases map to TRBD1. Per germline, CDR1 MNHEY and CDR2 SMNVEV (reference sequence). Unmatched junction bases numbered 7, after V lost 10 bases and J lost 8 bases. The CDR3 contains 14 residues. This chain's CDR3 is CATRTGGLYSPLHF. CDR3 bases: TGTGCCACCAGGACAGGGGGCTTGTATTCACCCCTCCACTTT.

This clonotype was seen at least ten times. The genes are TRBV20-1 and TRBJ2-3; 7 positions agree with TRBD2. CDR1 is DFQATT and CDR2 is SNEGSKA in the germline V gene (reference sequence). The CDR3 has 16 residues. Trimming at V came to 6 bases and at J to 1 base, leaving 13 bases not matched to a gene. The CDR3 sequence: CSAALRGGSGTDTQYF. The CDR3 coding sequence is TGCAGTGCGGCGCTCCGGGGCGGGAGTGGCACAGATACGCAGTATTTT.

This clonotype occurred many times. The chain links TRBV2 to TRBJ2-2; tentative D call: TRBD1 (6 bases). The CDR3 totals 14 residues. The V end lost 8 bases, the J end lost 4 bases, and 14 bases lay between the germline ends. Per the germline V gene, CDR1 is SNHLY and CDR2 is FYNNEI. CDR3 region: CASEPTGSTGELFF. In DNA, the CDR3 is TGTGCCAGCGAGCCTACAGGGAGCACCGGGGAGCTGTTTTTT.

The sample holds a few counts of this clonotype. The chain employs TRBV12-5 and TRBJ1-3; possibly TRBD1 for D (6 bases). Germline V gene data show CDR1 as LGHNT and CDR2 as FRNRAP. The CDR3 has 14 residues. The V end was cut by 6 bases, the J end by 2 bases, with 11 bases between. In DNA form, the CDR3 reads TGTGCTAGTGGCTCCGGGACAACTGGAAACACCATATATTTT. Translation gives CASGSGTTGNTIYF.

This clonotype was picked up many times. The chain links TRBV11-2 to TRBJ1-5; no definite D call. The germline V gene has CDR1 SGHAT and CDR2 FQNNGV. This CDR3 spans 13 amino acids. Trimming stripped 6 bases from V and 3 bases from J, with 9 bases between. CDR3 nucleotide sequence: TGTGCCAGCAGAAAGGGTATCAATCAGCCCCAGCATTTT. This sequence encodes CASRKGINQPQHF. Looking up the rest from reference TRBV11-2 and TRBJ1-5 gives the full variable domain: EAGVAQSPRYKIIEKRQSVAFWCNPISGHATLYWYQQILGQGPKLLIQFQNNGVVDDSQLPKDRFSAERLKGVDSTLKIQPAKLEDSAVYLCASRKGINQPQHFGDGTRLSIL.

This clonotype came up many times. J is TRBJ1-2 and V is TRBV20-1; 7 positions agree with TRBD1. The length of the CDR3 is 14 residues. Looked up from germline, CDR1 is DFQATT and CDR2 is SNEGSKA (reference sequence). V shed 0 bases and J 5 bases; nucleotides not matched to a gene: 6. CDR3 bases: TGCAGTGCTAGAGATAGTACAGGGGAGTATGGCTACACCTTC. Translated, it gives CSARDSTGEYGYTF.

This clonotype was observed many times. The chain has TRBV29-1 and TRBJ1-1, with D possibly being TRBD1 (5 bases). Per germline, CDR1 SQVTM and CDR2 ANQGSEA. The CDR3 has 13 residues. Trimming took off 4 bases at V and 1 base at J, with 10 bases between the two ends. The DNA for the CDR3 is TGCAGCGTTGTCAGGGTCAGGAACACTGAAGCTTTCTTT. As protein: CSVVRVRNTEAFF.

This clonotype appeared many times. The CDR3 spells CSALEAASGNYEQYF. The CDR3 region has the DNA TGCAGTGCCTTAGAGGCGGCTAGCGGAAACTACGAGCAGTACTTC. The rearrangement joins TRBV20-1 to TRBJ2-7; 7 bases are a match to TRBD2. J gave up 3 bases and V 6 bases, and 14 bases lay outside the gene matches. There are 15 residues in the CDR3. Germline V gene data show CDR1 as DFQATT and CDR2 as SNEGSKA (reference sequence).

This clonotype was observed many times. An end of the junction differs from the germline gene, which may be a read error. The CDR3 region is CASSISLNTEAFF. As DNA, the CDR3 is TGTGCCAGCAGTATCTCACTGAACACTGAAGCTTTCTTT. This chain connects TRBV19 to TRBJ1-1; D is uncertain. Germline CDR1 reads LNHDA; CDR2 reads SQIVND (reference sequence). The CDR3 extends over 13 amino acids.

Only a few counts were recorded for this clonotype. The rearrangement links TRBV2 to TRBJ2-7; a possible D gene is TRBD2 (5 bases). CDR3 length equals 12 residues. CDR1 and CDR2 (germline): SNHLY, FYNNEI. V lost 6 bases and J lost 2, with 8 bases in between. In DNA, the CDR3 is TGTGCCAGCAGGAGGGTACCCTACGAGCAGTACTTC. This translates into CASRRVPYEQYF.

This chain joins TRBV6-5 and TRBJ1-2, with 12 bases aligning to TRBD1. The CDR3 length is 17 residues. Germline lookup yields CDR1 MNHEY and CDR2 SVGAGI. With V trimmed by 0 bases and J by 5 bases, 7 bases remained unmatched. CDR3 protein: CASSYSRDRGRGYGYTF. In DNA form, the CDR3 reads TGTGCCAGCAGTTACTCGAGGGACAGGGGGCGAGGATATGGCTACACCTTC.

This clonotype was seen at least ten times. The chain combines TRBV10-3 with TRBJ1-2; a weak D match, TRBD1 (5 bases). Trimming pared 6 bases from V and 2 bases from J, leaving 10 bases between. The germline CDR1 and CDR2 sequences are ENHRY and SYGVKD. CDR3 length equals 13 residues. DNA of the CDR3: TGTGCCATCAGACAGGATTTCAACTATGGCTACACCTTC. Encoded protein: CAIRQDFNYGYTF.

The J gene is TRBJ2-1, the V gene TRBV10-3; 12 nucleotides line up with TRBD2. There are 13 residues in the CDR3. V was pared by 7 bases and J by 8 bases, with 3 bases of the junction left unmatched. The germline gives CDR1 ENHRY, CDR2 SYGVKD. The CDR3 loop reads CAITRLAGDEQFF. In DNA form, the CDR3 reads TGTGCCATCACCCGACTAGCGGGAGATGAGCAGTTCTTC.

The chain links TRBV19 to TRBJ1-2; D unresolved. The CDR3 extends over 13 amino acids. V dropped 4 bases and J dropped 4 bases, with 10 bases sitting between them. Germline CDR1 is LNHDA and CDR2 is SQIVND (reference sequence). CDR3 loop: CASSNRESYGYTF. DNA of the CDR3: TGTGCCAGTAGTAATAGGGAGAGCTATGGCTACACCTTC.

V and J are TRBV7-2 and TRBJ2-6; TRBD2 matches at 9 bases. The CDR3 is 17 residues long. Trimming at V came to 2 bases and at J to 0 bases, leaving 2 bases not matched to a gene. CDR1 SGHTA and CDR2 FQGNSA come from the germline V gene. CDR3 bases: TGTGCCAGCAGCTTACTAGCGGGGTCCTCTGGGGCCAACGTCCTGACTTTC. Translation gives CASSLLAGSSGANVLTF.

CDR3 residues: CASVNRPGHQNTGELFF. CDR3 DNA sequence: TGTGCCAGCGTAAACAGGCCGGGACACCAGAACACCGGGGAGCTGTTTTTT. This chain connects TRBV6-1 to TRBJ2-2, with TRBD1 as a possible D gene (6 bases). There are 17 residues in the CDR3. CDR1 and CDR2 (germline): MNHNS, SASEGT. Between the trimmed V and J ends, which lost 8 bases and 1 base, there was a span of 20 bases.